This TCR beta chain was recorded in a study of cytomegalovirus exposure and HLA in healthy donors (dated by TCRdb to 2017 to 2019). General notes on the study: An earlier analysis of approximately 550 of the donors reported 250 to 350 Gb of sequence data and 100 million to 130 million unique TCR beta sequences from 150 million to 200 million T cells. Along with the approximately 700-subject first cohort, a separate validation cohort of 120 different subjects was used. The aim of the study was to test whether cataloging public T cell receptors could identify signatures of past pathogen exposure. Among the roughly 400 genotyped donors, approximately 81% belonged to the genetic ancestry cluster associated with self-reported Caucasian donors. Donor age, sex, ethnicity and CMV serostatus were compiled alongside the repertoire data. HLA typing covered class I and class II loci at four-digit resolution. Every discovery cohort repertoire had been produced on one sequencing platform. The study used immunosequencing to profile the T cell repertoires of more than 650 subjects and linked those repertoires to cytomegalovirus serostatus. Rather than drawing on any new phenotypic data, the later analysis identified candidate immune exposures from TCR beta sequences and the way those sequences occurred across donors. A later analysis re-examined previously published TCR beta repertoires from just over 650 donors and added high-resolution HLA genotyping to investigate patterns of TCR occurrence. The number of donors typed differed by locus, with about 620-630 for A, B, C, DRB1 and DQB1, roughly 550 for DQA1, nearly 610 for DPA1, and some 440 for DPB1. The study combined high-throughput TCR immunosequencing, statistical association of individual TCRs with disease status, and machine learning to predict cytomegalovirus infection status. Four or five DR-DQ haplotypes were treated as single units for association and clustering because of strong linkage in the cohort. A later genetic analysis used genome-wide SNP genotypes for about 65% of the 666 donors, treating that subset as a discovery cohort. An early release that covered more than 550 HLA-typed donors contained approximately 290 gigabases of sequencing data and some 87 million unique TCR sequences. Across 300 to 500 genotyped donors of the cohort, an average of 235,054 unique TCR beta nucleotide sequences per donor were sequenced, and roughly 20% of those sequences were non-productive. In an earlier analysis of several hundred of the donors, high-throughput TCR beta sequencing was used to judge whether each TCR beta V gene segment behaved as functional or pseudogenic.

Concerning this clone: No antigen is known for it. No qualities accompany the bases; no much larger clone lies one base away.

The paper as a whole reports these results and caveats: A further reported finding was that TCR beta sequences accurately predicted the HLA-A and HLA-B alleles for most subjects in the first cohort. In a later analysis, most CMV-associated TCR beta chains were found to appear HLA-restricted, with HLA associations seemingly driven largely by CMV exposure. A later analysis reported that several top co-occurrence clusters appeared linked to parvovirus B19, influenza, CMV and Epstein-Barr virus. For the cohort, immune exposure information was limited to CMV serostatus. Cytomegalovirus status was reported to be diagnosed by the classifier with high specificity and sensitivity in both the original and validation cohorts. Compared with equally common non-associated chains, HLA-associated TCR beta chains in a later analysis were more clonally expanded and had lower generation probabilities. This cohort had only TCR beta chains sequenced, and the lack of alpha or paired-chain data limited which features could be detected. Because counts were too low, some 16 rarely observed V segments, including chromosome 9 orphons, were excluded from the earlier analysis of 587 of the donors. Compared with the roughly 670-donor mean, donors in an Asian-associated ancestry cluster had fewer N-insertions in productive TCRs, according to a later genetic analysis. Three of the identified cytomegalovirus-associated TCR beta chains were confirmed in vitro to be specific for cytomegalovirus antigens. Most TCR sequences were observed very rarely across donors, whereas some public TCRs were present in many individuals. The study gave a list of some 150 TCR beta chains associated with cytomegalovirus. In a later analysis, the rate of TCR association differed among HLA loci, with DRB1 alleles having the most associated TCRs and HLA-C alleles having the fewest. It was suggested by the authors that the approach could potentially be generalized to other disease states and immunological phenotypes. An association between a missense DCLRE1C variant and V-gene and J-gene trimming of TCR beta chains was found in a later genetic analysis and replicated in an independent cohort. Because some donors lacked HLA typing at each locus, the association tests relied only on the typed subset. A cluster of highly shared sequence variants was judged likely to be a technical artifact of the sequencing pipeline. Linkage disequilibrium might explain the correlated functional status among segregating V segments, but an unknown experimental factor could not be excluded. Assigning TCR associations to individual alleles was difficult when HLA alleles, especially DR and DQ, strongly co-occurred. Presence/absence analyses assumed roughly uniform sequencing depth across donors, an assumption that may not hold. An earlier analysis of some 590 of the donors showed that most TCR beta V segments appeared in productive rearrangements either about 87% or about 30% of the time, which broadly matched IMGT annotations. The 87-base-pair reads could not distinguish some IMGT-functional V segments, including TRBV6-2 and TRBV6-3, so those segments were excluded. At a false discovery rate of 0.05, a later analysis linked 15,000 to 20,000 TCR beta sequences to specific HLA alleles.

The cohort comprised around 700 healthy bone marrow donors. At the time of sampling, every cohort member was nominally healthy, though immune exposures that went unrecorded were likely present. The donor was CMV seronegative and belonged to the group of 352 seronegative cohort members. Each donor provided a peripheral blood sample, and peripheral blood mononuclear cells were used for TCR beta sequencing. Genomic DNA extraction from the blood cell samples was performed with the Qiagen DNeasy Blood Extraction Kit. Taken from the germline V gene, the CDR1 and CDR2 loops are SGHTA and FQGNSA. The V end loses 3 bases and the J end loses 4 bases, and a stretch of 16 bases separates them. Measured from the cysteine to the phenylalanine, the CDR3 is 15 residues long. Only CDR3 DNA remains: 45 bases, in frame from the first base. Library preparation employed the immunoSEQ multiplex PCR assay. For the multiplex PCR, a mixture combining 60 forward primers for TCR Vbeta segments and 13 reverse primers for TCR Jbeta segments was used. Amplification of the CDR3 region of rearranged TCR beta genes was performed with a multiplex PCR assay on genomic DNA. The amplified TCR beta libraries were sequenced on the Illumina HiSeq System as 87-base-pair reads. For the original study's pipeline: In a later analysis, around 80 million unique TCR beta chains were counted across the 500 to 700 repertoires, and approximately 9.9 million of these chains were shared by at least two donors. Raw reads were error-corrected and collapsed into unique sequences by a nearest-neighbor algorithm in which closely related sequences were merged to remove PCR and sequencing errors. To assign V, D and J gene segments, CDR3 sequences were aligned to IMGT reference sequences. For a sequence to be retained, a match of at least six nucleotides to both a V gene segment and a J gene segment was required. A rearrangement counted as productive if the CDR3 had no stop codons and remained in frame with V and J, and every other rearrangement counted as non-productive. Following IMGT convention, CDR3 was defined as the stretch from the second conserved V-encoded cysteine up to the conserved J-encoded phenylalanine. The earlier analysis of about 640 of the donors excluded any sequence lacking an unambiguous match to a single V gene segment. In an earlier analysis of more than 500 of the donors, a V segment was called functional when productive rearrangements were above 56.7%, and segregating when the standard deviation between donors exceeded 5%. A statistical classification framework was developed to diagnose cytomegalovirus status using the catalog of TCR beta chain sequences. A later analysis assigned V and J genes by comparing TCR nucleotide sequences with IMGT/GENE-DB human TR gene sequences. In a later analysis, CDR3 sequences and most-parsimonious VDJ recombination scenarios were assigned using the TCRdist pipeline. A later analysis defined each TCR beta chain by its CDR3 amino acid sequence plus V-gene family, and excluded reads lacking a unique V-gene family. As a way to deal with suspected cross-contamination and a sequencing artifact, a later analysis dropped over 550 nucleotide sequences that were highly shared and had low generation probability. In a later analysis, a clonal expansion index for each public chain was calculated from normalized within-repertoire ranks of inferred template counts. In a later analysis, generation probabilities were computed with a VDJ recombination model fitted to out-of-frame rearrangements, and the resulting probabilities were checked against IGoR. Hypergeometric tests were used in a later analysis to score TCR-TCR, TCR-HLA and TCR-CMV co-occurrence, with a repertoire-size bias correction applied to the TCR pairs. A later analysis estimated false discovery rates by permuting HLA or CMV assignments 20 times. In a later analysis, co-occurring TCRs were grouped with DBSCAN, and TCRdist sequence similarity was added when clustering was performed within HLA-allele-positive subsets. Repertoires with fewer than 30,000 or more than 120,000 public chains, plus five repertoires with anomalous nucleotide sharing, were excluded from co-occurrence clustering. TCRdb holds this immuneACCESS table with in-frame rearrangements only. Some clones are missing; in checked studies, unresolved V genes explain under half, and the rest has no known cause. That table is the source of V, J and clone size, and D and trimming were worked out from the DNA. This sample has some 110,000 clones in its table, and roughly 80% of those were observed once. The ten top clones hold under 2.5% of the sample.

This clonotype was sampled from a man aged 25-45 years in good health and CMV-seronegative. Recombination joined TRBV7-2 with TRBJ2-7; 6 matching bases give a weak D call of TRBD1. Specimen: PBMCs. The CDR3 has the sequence CASSLFLTGFYEQYF. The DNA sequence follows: TGTGCCAGCAGCTTGTTTCTAACAGGGTTTTACGAGCAGTACTTC.